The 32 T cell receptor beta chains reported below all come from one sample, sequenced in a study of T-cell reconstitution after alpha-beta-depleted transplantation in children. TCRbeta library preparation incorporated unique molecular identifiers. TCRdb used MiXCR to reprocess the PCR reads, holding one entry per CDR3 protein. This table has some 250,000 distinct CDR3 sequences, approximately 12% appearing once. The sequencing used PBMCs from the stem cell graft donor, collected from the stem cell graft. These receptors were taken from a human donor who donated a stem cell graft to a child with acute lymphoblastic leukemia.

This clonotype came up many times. The CDR3 DNA follows: TGTGCCAGCTCCGAACCAGGGGGCTCCTACGAGCAGTACTTC. It is translated as CASSEPGGSYEQYF. The chain couples TRBV18 to TRBJ2-7; TRBD1 agrees at 7 bases. There are 14 residues in the CDR3. The germline V gene has CDR1 KGHSH and CDR2 LQKENI. After removal of 6 bases from V and 0 bases from J, the junction contained 5 bases not matched to a gene. Drawing the rest from reference TRBV18 and TRBJ2-7, the complete variable domain is NAGVMQNPRHLVRRRGQEARLRCSPMKGHSHVYWYRQLPEEGLKFMVYLQKENIIDESGMPKERFSAEFPKEGPSILRIQQVVRGDSAAYFCASSEPGGSYEQYFGPGTRLTVT.

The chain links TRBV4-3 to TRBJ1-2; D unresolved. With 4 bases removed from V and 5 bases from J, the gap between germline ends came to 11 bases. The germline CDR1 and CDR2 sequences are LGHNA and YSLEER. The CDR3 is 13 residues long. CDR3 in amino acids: CASSPLGQYGYTF. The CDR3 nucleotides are TGCGCCAGCAGCCCCCTTGGGCAGTATGGCTACACCTTC.

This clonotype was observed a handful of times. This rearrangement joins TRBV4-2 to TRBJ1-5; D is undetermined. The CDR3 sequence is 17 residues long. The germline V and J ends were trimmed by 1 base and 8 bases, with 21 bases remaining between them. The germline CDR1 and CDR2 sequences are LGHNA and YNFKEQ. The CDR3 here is CASSQALGRTGGEPQHF. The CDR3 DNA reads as TGTGCCAGCAGCCAAGCTTTGGGTCGGACCGGCGGGGAGCCCCAGCATTTT.

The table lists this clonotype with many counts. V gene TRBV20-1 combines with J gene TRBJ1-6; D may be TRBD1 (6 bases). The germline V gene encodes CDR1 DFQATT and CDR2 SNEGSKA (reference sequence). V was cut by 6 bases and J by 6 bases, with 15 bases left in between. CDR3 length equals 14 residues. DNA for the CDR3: TGCAGTGCCCTAGGGGGGGCAGGTAATTCACCCCTCCACTTT. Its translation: CSALGGAGNSPLHF.

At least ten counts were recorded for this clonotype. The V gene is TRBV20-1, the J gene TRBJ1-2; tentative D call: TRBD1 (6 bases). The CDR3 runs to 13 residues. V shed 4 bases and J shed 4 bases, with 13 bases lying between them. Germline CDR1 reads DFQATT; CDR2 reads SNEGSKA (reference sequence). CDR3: CSATGQTRYGYTF. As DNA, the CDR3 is TGCAGTGCTACCGGACAGACCCGCTATGGCTACACCTTC.

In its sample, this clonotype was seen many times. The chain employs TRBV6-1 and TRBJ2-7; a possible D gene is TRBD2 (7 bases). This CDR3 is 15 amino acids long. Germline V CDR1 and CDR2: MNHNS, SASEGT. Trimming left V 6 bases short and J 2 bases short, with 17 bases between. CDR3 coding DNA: TGTGCCAGCAGAGGGGATTGGGGGGGCACCTACGAGCAGTACTTC. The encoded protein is CASRGDWGGTYEQYF.

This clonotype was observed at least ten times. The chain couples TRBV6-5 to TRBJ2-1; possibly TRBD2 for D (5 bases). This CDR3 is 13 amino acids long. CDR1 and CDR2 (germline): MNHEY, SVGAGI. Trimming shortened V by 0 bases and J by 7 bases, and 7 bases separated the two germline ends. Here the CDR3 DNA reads TGTGCCAGCAGTTACTCCCCGGGAAATGAGCAGTTCTTC. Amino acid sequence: CASSYSPGNEQFF.

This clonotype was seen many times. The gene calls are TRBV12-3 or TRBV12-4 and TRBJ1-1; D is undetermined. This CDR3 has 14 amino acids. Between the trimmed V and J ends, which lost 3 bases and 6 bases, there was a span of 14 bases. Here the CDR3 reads CASSFSAVRSEAFF. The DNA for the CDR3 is TGTGCCAGCAGTTTTTCGGCCGTAAGGTCTGAAGCTTTCTTT.

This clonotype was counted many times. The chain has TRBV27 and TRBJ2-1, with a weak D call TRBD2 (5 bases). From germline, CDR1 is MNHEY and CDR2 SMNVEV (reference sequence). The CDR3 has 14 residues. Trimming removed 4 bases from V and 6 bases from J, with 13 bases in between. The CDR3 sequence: CASSYQAGRNEQFF. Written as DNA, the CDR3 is TGTGCCAGCAGTTATCAGGCGGGCCGCAATGAGCAGTTCTTC.

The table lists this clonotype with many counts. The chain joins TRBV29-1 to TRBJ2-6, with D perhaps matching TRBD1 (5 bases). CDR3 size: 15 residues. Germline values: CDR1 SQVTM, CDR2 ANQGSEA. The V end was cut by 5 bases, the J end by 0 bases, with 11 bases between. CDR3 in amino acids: CSVTTGLSGANVLTF. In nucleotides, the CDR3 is TGCAGCGTTACAACAGGTCTCTCTGGGGCCAACGTCCTGACTTTC.

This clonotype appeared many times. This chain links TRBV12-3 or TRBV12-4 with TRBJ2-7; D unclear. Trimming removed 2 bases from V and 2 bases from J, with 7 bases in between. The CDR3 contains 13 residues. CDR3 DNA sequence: TGTGCCAGCAGTTTAAGAGTACCCTACGAGCAGTACTTC. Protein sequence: CASSLRVPYEQYF.

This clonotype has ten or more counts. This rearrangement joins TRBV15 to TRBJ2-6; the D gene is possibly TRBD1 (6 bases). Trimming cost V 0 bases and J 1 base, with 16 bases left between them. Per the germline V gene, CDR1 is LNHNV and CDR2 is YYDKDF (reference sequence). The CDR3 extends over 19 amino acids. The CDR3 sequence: CATSREEDSWASGANVLTF. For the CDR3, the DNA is TGTGCCACCAGCAGAGAGGAGGACAGCTGGGCATCTGGGGCCAACGTCCTGACTTTC. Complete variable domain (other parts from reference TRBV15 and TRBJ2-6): DAMVIQNPRYQVTQFGKPVTLSCSQTLNHNVMYWYQQKSSQAPKLLFHYYDKDFNNEADTPDNFQSRRPNTSFCFLDIRSPGLGDTAMYLCATSREEDSWASGANVLTFGAGSRLTVL.

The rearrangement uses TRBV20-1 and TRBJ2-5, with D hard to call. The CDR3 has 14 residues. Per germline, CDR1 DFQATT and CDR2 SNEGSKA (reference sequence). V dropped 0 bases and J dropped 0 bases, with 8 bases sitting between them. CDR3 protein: CSAREHRNQETQYF. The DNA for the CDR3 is TGCAGTGCTAGAGAGCACCGGAACCAAGAGACCCAGTACTTC.

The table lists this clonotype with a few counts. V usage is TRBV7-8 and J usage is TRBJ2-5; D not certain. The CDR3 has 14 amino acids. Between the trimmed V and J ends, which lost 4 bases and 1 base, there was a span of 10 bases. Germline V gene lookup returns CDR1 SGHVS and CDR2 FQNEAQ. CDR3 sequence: CASSSEMSQETQYF. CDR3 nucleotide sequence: TGTGCCAGCAGCTCGGAGATGAGCCAAGAGACCCAGTACTTC.

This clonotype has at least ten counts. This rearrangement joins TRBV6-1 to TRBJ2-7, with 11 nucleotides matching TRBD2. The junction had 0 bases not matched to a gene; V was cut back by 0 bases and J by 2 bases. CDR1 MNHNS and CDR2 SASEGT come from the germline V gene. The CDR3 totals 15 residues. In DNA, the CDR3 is TGTGCCAGCAGTGAAGCTAGCGGGGGGGCCTACGAGCAGTACTTC. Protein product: CASSEASGGAYEQYF.

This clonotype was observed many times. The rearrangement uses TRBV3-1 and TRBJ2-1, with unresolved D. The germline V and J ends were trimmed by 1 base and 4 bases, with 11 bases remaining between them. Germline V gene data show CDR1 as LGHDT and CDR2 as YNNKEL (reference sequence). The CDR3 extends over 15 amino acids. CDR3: CASSQGVLEYNEQFF. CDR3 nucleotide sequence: TGTGCCAGCAGCCAAGGCGTACTGGAGTACAATGAGCAGTTCTTC.

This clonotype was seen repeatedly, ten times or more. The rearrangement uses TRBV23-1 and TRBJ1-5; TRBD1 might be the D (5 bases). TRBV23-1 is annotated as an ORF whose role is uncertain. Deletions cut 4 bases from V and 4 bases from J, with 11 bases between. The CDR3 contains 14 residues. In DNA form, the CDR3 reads TGCGCCAGCAGTCCGACAGCAAAAAATCAGCCCCAGCATTTT. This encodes CASSPTAKNQPQHF.

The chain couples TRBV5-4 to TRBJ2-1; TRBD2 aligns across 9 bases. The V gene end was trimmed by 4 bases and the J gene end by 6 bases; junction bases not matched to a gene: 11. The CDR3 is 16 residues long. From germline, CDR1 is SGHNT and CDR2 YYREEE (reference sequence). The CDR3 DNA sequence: TGTGCCAGCAGCCTGGCCCTAGCGGGGCGTACCAATGAGCAGTTCTTC. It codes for CASSLALAGRTNEQFF.

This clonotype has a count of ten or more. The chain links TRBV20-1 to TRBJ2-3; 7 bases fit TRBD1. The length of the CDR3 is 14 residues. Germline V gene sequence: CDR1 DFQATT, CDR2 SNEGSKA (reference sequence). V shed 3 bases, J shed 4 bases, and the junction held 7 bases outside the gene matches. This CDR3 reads CSARKGAYPDTQYF. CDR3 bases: TGCAGTGCTAGGAAGGGGGCGTATCCAGATACGCAGTATTTT.

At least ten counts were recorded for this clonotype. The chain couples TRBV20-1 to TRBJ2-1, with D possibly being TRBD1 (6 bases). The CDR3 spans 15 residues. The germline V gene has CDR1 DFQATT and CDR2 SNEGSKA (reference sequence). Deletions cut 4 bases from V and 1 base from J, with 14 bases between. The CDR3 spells CSATGQIGSYNEQFF. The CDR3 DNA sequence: TGCAGTGCTACAGGACAGATCGGTTCCTACAATGAGCAGTTCTTC.

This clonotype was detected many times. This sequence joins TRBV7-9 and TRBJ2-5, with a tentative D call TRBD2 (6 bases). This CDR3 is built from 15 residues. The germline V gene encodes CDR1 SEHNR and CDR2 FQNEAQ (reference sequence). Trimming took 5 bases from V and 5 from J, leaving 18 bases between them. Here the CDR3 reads CASSVEGLSRETQYF. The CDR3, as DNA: TGTGCCAGCAGCGTAGAGGGACTTTCGCGCGAGACCCAGTACTTC.

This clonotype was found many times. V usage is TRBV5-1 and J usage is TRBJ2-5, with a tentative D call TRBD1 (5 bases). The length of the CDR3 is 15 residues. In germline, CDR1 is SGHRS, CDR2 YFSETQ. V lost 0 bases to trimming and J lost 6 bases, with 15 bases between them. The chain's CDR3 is CASSLGDSGLQTQYF. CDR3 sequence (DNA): TGCGCCAGCAGCTTGGGCGATTCAGGGCTCCAGACCCAGTACTTC. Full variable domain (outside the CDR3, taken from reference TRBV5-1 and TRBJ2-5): KAGVTQTPRYLIKTRGQQVTLSCSPISGHRSVSWYQQTPGQGLQFLFEYFSETQRNKGNFPGRFSGRQFSNSRSEMNVSTLELGDSALYLCASSLGDSGLQTQYFGPGTRLLVL.

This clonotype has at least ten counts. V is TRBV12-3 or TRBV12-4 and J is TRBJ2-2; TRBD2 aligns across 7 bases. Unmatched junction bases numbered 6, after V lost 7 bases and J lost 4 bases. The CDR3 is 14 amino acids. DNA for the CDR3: TGTGCCAGCAAAACGGGGGGAGGCACCGGGGAGCTGTTTTTT. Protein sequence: CASKTGGGTGELFF.

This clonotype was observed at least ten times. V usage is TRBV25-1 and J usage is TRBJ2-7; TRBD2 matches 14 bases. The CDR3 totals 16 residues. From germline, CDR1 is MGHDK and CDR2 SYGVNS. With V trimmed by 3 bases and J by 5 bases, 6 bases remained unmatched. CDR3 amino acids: CASSDPTSGRDHEQYF. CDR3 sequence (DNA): TGTGCCAGCAGTGACCCGACTAGCGGGAGGGACCACGAGCAGTACTTC.

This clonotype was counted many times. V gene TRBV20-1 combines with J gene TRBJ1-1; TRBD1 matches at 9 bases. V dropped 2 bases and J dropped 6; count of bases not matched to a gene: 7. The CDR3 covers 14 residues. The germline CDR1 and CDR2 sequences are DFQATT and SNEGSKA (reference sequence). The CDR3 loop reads CSARSTGGGSEAFF. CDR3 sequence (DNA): TGCAGTGCTAGAAGCACAGGGGGCGGGTCTGAAGCTTTCTTT.

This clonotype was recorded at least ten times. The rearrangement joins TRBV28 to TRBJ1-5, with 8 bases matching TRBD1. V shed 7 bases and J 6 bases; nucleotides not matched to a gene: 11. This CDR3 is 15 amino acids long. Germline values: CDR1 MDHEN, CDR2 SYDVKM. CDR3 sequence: CASTNLQGAIQPQHF. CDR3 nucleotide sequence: TGTGCCAGCACCAATTTGCAGGGGGCTATTCAGCCCCAGCATTTT.

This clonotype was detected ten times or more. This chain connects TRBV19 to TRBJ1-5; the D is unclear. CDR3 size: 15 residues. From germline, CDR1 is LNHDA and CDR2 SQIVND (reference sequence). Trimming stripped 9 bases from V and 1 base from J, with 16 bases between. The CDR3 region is CARVAERLSNQPQHF. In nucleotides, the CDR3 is TGTGCCAGAGTAGCCGAAAGGCTAAGCAATCAGCCCCAGCATTTT.

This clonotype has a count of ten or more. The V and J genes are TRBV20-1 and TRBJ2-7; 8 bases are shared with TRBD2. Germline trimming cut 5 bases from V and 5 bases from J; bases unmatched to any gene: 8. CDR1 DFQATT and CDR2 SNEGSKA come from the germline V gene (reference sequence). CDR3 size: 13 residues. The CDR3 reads CSASPAGGDEQYF. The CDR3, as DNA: TGCAGTGCTTCCCCGGCGGGGGGCGACGAGCAGTACTTC.

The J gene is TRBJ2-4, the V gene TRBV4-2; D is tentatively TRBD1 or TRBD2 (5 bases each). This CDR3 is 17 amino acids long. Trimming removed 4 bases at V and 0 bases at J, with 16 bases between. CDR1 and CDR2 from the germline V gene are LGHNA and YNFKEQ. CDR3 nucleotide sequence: TGTGCCAGCAGCCGACCCGGGGCCGAATTAGCCAAAAACATTCAGTACTTC. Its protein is CASSRPGAELAKNIQYF.

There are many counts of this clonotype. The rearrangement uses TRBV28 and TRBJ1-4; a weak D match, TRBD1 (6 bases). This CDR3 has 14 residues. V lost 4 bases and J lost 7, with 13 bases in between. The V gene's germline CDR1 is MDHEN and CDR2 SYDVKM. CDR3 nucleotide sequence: TGTGCCAGCAGTTCCGGGGGCGGCGGTGAAAAACTGTTTTTT. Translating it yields CASSSGGGGEKLFF.

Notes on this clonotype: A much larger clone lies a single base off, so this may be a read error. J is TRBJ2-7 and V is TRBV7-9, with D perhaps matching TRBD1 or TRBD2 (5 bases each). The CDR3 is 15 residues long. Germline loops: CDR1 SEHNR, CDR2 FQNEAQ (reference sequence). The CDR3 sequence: CASSLGPRAGYERYF. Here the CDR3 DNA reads TGTGCCAGCAGCTTGGGACCCAGGGCGGGCTACGAGCGGTACTTC.

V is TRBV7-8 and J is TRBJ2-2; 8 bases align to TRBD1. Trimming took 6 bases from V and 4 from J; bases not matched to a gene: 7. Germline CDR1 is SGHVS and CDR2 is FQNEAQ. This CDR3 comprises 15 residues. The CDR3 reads CASRLGTGGTGELFF. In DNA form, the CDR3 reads TGTGCCAGCAGGCTGGGGACAGGAGGCACCGGGGAGCTGTTTTTT.